This T cell receptor beta chain is drawn from a study of blood T cell repertoires in COVID-19. Germline V CDR1 and CDR2: SGHTA, FQGTGA. CDR3 length equals 15 residues. With 8 bases removed from V and 3 bases from J, the gap between germline ends came to 18 bases. The data were produced by immunoSEQ multiplex PCR, yet TCRdb's version contains in-frame clones alone and is incomplete. The data hold more than 65,000 clones, with under 95% observed a single time. Material for sequencing was peripheral blood. The chain links TRBV7-3 to TRBJ2-3; maybe TRBD2 (5 bases). The source of this sequence is a human donor in a cohort sampled during active COVID-19. The CDR3 reads CASSLSPRGTDTQYF. CDR3 coding DNA: TGTGCCAGCTCCCTTAGTCCTCGGGGAACAGATACGCAGTATTTT.